The 27 T cell receptor beta chains below come from one sample, sequenced in a study of Graves' ophthalmopathy and Graves' hyperthyroidism. Beta-chain TCR CDR3 regions were amplified from RNA transcripts. HTBI primers served in a first-round RT-PCR, which a second-round multiplex PCR followed. TCRdb reprocessed the multiplex PCR reads with MiXCR, giving one entry per CDR3 protein. The data contain over a million distinct CDR3 sequences, about 38% of them singletons. Sequenced sample: peripheral blood or thyroid tissue (not recorded which). Source of these receptors: an adult man with Graves' hyperthyroidism.

This clonotype was picked up many times. V usage is TRBV19 and J usage is TRBJ2-6, with a possible D match to TRBD2 (5 bases). This CDR3 is 17 amino acids long. The germline V gene encodes CDR1 LNHDA and CDR2 SQIVND (reference sequence). Trimming removed 2 bases at V and 4 bases at J, with 15 bases between. Here the CDR3 DNA reads TGTGCCAGTAGTATACCCCCCGGGGTGCTCGGGGCCAACGTCCTGACTTTC. Protein: CASSIPPGVLGANVLTF.

This clonotype was picked up many times. The chain uses TRBV29-1 and TRBJ2-5, with D uncertain. Trimming pared 4 bases from V and 12 bases from J, leaving 18 bases between. CDR3 length: 12 residues. CDR1 and CDR2 from the germline V gene are SQVTM and ANQGSEA. The CDR3 reads CSVVVYSGLKYF. CDR3 DNA sequence: TGCAGCGTTGTCGTGTATTCCGGCCTGAAGTACTTC.

There are many counts of this clonotype. The chain combines TRBV6-6 with TRBJ1-1; 7 nucleotides align to TRBD1. The CDR3 extends over 12 amino acids. Germline trimming cut 5 bases from V and 7 bases from J; bases unmatched to any gene: 4. The germline gives CDR1 MNHNY, CDR2 SVGAGI (reference sequence). DNA for the CDR3: TGTGCCAGCAGTGCGGACAGGAATGAAGCTTTCTTT. The encoded protein is CASSADRNEAFF.

This clonotype was seen repeatedly, ten times or more. The rearrangement links TRBV5-1 to TRBJ1-5, with D maybe TRBD1 (6 bases). Germline assignment: CDR1 SGHRS and CDR2 YFSETQ. Trimming stripped 0 bases from V and 5 bases from J, with 9 bases between. The CDR3 sequence is 14 residues long. The CDR3 DNA follows: TGCGCCAGCAGCTTGGGTGCAGGGGATCAGCCCCAGCATTTT. Translating it yields CASSLGAGDQPQHF.

This clonotype was observed many times. V usage is TRBV19 and J usage is TRBJ2-7; a possible D gene is TRBD1 (5 bases). Trimming took 6 bases from V and 4 from J, leaving 7 bases between them. CDR3 length equals 11 residues. Germline CDR1 and CDR2: LNHDA and SQIVND (reference sequence). CDR3 bases: TGTGCCAGTAGCCACAGGTACGAGCAGTACTTC. Residues: CASSHRYEQYF.

The gene calls are TRBV6-6 and TRBJ2-5, with a tentative D call TRBD1 (6 bases). The CDR3 totals 16 residues. The germline V and J ends were trimmed by 0 bases and 2 bases, with 13 bases remaining between them. The germline CDR1 and CDR2 sequences are MNHNY and SVGAGI (reference sequence). The CDR3 DNA sequence: TGTGCCAGCAGTTACTCAACAGGGCCCCTTCAAGAGACCCAGTACTTC. Its translation is CASSYSTGPLQETQYF.

In this sample, this clonotype turned up many times. The rearrangement links TRBV7-9 to TRBJ1-5; TRBD1 agrees at 8 bases. The CDR3 has 15 amino acids. V lost 5 bases to trimming and J lost 3 bases; unmatched junction nucleotides: 6. In germline, CDR1 is SEHNR, CDR2 FQNEAQ (reference sequence). In nucleotides, the CDR3 is TGTGCCAGCAGCCCAGGGGGCTGGGACAATCAGCCCCAGCATTTT. Translating it yields CASSPGGWDNQPQHF.

The V gene is TRBV7-2, the J gene TRBJ1-4, with D maybe TRBD1 (5 bases). The germline gives CDR1 SGHTA, CDR2 FQGNSA. The CDR3 has 15 amino acids. V shed 4 bases and J shed 4 bases, with 13 bases lying between them. CDR3 DNA: TGTGCCAGCAGCTCTAAAGGCGGGGGTAATGAAAAACTGTTTTTT. It codes for CASSSKGGGNEKLFF.

This clonotype has a count of ten or more. The rearrangement joins TRBV7-8 to TRBJ1-4, with D perhaps TRBD1 (5 bases). From germline, CDR1 is SGHVS and CDR2 FQNEAQ. The CDR3 totals 12 residues. Trimming pared 2 bases from V and 8 bases from J, leaving 6 bases between. The CDR3 sequence: CASSLNREKLFF. The CDR3 DNA follows: TGTGCCAGCAGCTTAAACAGGGAAAAACTGTTTTTT.

This clonotype was observed many times. The rearrangement uses TRBV12-3 or TRBV12-4 and TRBJ1-6; D ambiguous. This CDR3 is built from 13 residues. The V end was cut by 2 bases, the J end by 9 bases, with 8 bases between. CDR3 in amino acids: CASSLLDGSPLHF. For the CDR3, the DNA is TGTGCCAGCAGTTTATTGGACGGTTCACCCCTCCACTTT.

V gene TRBV9 combines with J gene TRBJ2-2, with D perhaps TRBD1 (6 bases). V was shortened by 4 bases and J by 7 bases, with 17 bases between the two germline ends. Looked up from germline, CDR1 is SGDLS and CDR2 is YYNGEE. There are 15 residues in the CDR3. CDR3: CASSLVGGTSGELFF. DNA of the CDR3: TGTGCCAGCAGCCTCGTAGGGGGAACCAGCGGGGAGCTGTTTTTT.

There are many counts of this clonotype. The J gene is TRBJ2-7, the V gene TRBV2, with no clear D. The germline V gene has CDR1 SNHLY and CDR2 FYNNEI. Trimming shortened V by 6 bases and J by 4 bases, and 10 bases separated the two germline ends. CDR3 size: 12 residues. The CDR3 DNA is TGTGCCAGCAGAAGAGAGGTATACGAGCAGTACTTC. Translation: CASRREVYEQYF.

This clonotype came up many times. The V gene is TRBV5-1, the J gene TRBJ1-5; TRBD1 is a possible D gene (5 bases). Germline values: CDR1 SGHRS, CDR2 YFSETQ. The CDR3 spans 13 residues. With 1 base removed from V and 6 bases from J, the gap between germline ends came to 8 bases. This CDR3 is CASSLKGSQPQHF. CDR3 in DNA: TGCGCCAGCAGCTTGAAGGGGTCTCAGCCCCAGCATTTT.

This clonotype came up a few times. The V gene is TRBV20-1, the J gene TRBJ2-5; 12 bases are shared with TRBD1. This CDR3 spans 15 amino acids. Trimming at V came to 1 base and at J to 5 bases, leaving 5 bases not matched to a gene. Germline-derived CDR1 and CDR2 are DFQATT and SNEGSKA (reference sequence). CDR3 DNA: TGCAGTGCTAGAGCCGGGACAGGGGGCTTCGAGACCCAGTACTTC. Translation: CSARAGTGGFETQYF.

This clonotype appeared a few times. The CDR3 spells CSVEGDSERYGYTF. The CDR3, as DNA: TGCAGCGTTGAAGGGGACAGCGAAAGATATGGCTACACCTTC. The chain uses TRBV29-1 and TRBJ1-2, with 7 bases fitting TRBD1. Losses at the gene ends were 1 base for V and 5 bases for J; bases not matched to a gene: 7. Germline CDR1 is SQVTM and CDR2 is ANQGSEA. This CDR3 contains 14 residues.

The chain links TRBV19 to TRBJ1-1; possibly TRBD1 for D (6 bases). CDR3 length: 15 residues. V was pared by 1 base and J by 2 bases, with 11 bases between. CDR1 is LNHDA, CDR2 SQIVND, per germline (reference sequence). CDR3: CASSIGPGTNTEAFF. CDR3 nucleotide sequence: TGTGCCAGTAGTATAGGGCCCGGGACAAACACTGAAGCTTTCTTT.

The chain links TRBV7-8 to TRBJ2-5, with 7 bases that match TRBD2. Trimming at V came to 5 bases and at J to 5 bases, leaving 17 bases not matched to a gene. Germline values: CDR1 SGHVS, CDR2 FQNEAQ. This CDR3 has 17 amino acids. Here the CDR3 reads CASSPLRGLHPEETQYF. CDR3 coding DNA: TGTGCCAGCAGCCCCCTCCGGGGACTACACCCCGAGGAGACCCAGTACTTC.

The CDR3 reads CSAPGEKLFF. The CDR3 coding sequence is TGCAGCGCACCCGGCGAAAAACTGTTTTTT. This chain links TRBV29-1 with TRBJ1-4; D is undetermined. Germline V CDR1 and CDR2: SQVTM, ANQGSEA. Trimming left V 7 bases short and J 8 bases short, with 8 bases between. This CDR3 comprises 10 residues.

The rearrangement joins TRBV12-3 or TRBV12-4 to TRBJ2-2; D might be TRBD1 (6 bases). V lost 6 bases to trimming and J lost 4 bases, with 15 bases between them. This CDR3 is built from 15 residues. The CDR3 loop reads CASRRYQGGTGELFF. DNA of the CDR3: TGTGCCAGCAGGCGGTACCAAGGGGGCACCGGGGAGCTGTTTTTT.

The chain combines TRBV12-3 or TRBV12-4 with TRBJ1-3, with TRBD1 matching 10 bases. The CDR3 has 16 residues. After removal of 4 bases from V and 1 base from J, the junction contained 4 bases not matched to a gene. This CDR3 reads CASSSGQGLSGNTIYF. CDR3 DNA: TGTGCCAGCAGTTCGGGACAGGGGCTTTCTGGAAACACCATATATTTT.

Only one count was recorded for this clonotype. Just one base apart from a much larger clone, this may be a read error. J is TRBJ2-7 and V is TRBV5-6; D call uncertain. The CDR3 has 13 amino acids. Per germline, CDR1 SGHDT and CDR2 YYEEEE. This CDR3 is CASSLDLIDEHYF. The CDR3, as DNA: TGTGCCAGCAGCTTGGACCTCATAGACGAGCATTACTTC.

In this sample, this clonotype turned up a few times. The chain carries TRBV12-3 or TRBV12-4 and TRBJ2-5; D unresolved. The CDR3 is made up of 13 amino acids. V was pared by 3 bases and J by 4 bases, with 9 bases between. CDR3 nucleotides: TGTGCCAGCAGTTTTTACGGTTCAGAGACCCAGTACTTC. It is translated as CASSFYGSETQYF.

For this clonotype: A junction end diverges from the germline sequence, so it may reflect a read error. CDR3 region: CASSSASSTRSGANVLAF. CDR3 coding DNA: TGTGCCAGCAGTTCCGCCAGTAGTACCCGCTCTGGGGCCAACGTCCTGGCTTTC. This chain connects TRBV6-5 to TRBJ2-6, with a possible D match to TRBD1 (5 bases). The CDR3 is 18 amino acids. Germline V CDR1 and CDR2: MNHEY, SVGAGI.

The rearrangement links TRBV7-9 to TRBJ1-1; TRBD1 matches at 9 bases. V shed 3 bases and J 0 bases; nucleotides not matched to a gene: 8. Looked up from germline, CDR1 is SEHNR and CDR2 is FQNEAQ (reference sequence). The CDR3 runs 17 residues. CDR3: CASSFVPGQGMNTEAFF. The CDR3 region has the DNA TGTGCCAGCAGCTTCGTCCCGGGACAGGGAATGAACACTGAAGCTTTCTTT. Combining the CDR3 with reference TRBV7-9 and TRBJ1-1 gives the whole variable domain DTGVSQNPRHKITKRGQNVTFRCDPISEHNRLYWYRQTLGQGPEFLTYFQNEAQLEKSRLLSDRFSAERPKGSFSTLEIQRTEQGDSAMYLCASSFVPGQGMNTEAFFGQGTRLTVV.

V usage is TRBV12-3 or TRBV12-4 and J usage is TRBJ1-2; the D gene is possibly TRBD1 (6 bases). The CDR3 loop spans 13 amino acids. Trimming took off 5 bases at V and 6 bases at J, with 13 bases between the two ends. CDR3 amino acids: CASSPTGWDGYTF. Written as DNA, the CDR3 is TGTGCCAGCAGTCCTACAGGGTGGGATGGCTACACCTTC.

In its sample, this clonotype was seen once. The J gene is TRBJ2-6, the V gene TRBV2; 7 nucleotides line up with TRBD1. CDR1 is SNHLY, CDR2 FYNNEI, per germline. V shed 6 bases and J 0 bases; nucleotides not matched to a gene: 11. The CDR3 sequence is 18 residues long. CDR3 in DNA: TGTGCCAGCAGCCAAGGGACAGTTAGATTCTCTGGGGCCAACGTCCTGACTTTC. It specifies CASSQGTVRFSGANVLTF.

This clonotype was counted many times. This chain uses TRBV7-8 with TRBJ2-7; D unresolved. This CDR3 comprises 13 residues. Trimming removed 4 bases at V and 3 bases at J, with 10 bases between. Germline V gene lookup returns CDR1 SGHVS and CDR2 FQNEAQ. The CDR3 coding sequence is TGTGCCAGCAGCTCACCTCCCAGCTACGAGCAGTACTTC. Its translation is CASSSPPSYEQYF. The full variable domain, with the rest looked up from reference TRBV7-8 and TRBJ2-7, is GAGVSQSPRYKVAKRGQDVALRCDPISGHVSLFWYQQALGQGPEFLTYFQNEAQLDKSGLPSDRFFAERPEGSVSTLKIQRTQQEDSAVYLCASSSPPSYEQYFGPGTRLTVT.